The clone carrying this T cell receptor beta chain was counted between two and nine times. Germline lookup yields CDR1 KGHSH and CDR2 LQKENI. V gave up 1 base and J gave up 1 base, with 11 bases separating them. This CDR3 spans 16 amino acids. Using immunoSEQ multiplex PCR, the repertoire was profiled, and TCRdb retains in-frame clones only, with some absent. The profile shows roughly 140,000 clones, approximately 82% of them singletons. These data come from a study of blood T cell repertoires in COVID-19. This clonotype was obtained from a woman in her fifties or sixties with acute or convalescent COVID-19. Sequenced sample: peripheral blood. The rearrangement uses TRBV18 and TRBJ1-5; D might be TRBD1 (6 bases). The CDR3 coding sequence is TGTGCCAGCTCACCACAAAGCGGACAGAGCAATCAGCCCCAGCATTTT. It encodes CASSPQSGQSNQPQHF.